This T cell receptor beta chain was found in a study of cytomegalovirus exposure and HLA in healthy donors. Amplification used 60 Vbeta primers and 13 Jbeta primers. This table comes from immunoSEQ multiplex PCR, and its TCRdb copy is limited to in-frame clones, with some not included. The sample includes under 250,000 clones, around 80% of them seen just once. Study-level points and caveats: Several V segments, TRBV6-2 and TRBV6-3 among them, could not be told apart and were dropped.

Remarks on this clone: Its target is not known.

This CDR3 is 15 amino acids long. Between the trimmed V and J ends, which lost 2 bases and 0 bases, there was a span of 10 bases. Germline V gene data show CDR1 as SGHAT and CDR2 as FQNNGV. The source material was PBMCs. J is TRBJ1-1 and V is TRBV11-2; no firm D call. This sequence originates from a man aged 50 or older in good health and CMV-seronegative. The chain's CDR3 is CASSLPPGMNTEAFF. Here the CDR3 DNA reads TGTGCCAGCAGCTTACCCCCGGGGATGAACACTGAAGCTTTCTTT.